These 29 T cell receptor beta chains were all obtained from the same sample, sequenced in a study of T cell responses to AZD1222 COVID-19 vaccine. Method: immunoSEQ multiplex PCR; TCRdb's copy keeps in-frame clones and lacks some. Of about 110,000 clones listed, around 84% are singletons. The source was peripheral blood, collected on day 0 of AZD1222 vaccination. The receptors come from an adult in good health.

This chain uses TRBV7-8 with TRBJ1-5; D is possibly TRBD1 (5 bases). This CDR3 contains 19 residues. CDR1 is SGHVS and CDR2 is FQNEAQ in the germline V gene. With 2 bases removed from V and 3 bases from J, the gap between germline ends came to 23 bases. CDR3 residues: CASSLRTGLRLGSNQPQHF. The CDR3 DNA reads TGTGCCAGCAGCTTACGAACAGGTTTACGTTTGGGTTCCAATCAGCCCCAGCATTTT.

The J gene is TRBJ2-7, the V gene TRBV6-5, with D possibly being TRBD2 (6 bases). V gave up 5 bases and J gave up 4 bases, with 12 bases separating them. Germline CDR1 reads MNHEY; CDR2 reads SVGAGI. This CDR3 spans 13 amino acids. The CDR3 DNA follows: TGTGCCAGCAGTAACCCGGAGGGTTACGAGCAGTACTTC. This codes for CASSNPEGYEQYF.

V and J are TRBV10-3 and TRBJ2-2; D gene unclear. The V gene lost 3 bases and the J gene lost 0 bases, with 8 bases spanning the gap. The CDR3 runs to 15 residues. Germline V lookup: CDR1 ENHRY, CDR2 SYGVKD. CDR3 loop: CAISEGLSNTGELFF. The CDR3 DNA sequence: TGTGCCATCAGTGAAGGGCTCTCGAACACCGGGGAGCTGTTTTTT.

The J gene is TRBJ2-3, the V gene TRBV7-9; the match to TRBD1 covers 7 bases. In germline, CDR1 is SEHNR, CDR2 FQNEAQ (reference sequence). The trim removed 6 bases at V and 4 bases at J, leaving 4 bases unmatched. The CDR3 contains 13 residues. DNA for the CDR3: TGTGCCAGCAGGACAACAGGGGCAGATACGCAGTATTTT. This gives the protein CASRTTGADTQYF.

The rearrangement uses TRBV11-2 and TRBJ1-2; D call uncertain. CDR1 is SGHAT and CDR2 is FQNNGV in the germline V gene. V lost 1 base to trimming and J lost 1 base, with 4 bases between them. The CDR3 consists of 13 residues. The CDR3 reads CASSLGLNYGYTF. Written as DNA, the CDR3 is TGTGCCAGCAGCTTAGGGCTTAACTATGGCTACACCTTC.

The chain has TRBV5-1 and TRBJ1-3; D not resolved. The CDR3 covers 16 residues. Germline V gene sequence: CDR1 SGHRS, CDR2 YFSETQ. The germline V and J ends were trimmed by 4 bases and 0 bases, with 14 bases remaining between them. This CDR3 reads CASSPTPHSSGNTIYF. The DNA of the CDR3 is TGCGCCAGCAGCCCTACCCCACACAGCTCTGGAAACACCATATATTTT.

The V call is TRBV18, the J call TRBJ1-1; D is unclear. The CDR3 is made up of 14 amino acids. Trimming cost V 2 bases and J 6 bases, with 13 bases left between them. Germline V gives CDR1 KGHSH, CDR2 LQKENI. CDR3 amino acids: CASSPGPSGAEAFF. CDR3 nucleotide sequence: TGTGCCAGCTCACCAGGCCCTTCGGGCGCTGAAGCTTTCTTT.

V usage is TRBV9 and J usage is TRBJ2-1; possible D gene TRBD2, 7 bases. Trimming stripped 0 bases from V and 10 bases from J, with 17 bases between. CDR1 and CDR2 (germline): SGDLS, YYNGEE. This CDR3 is built from 15 residues. The CDR3 region has the DNA TGTGCCAGCAGCGTAGATGAGGGGGGAGGGAGAGAGCAGTTCTTC. Translation gives CASSVDEGGGREQFF.

The chain couples TRBV30 to TRBJ1-2; the match to TRBD1 covers 9 bases. This CDR3 region has 14 residues. Germline V gene lookup returns CDR1 GTSNPN and CDR2 SVGIG (reference sequence). The V and J ends lost 8 bases and 0 bases, in that order; junction bases with no gene match: 7. The CDR3 sequence: CAGTGPLSNYGYTF. CDR3 in DNA: TGTGCCGGGACAGGGCCCCTCTCTAACTATGGCTACACCTTC.

The chain links TRBV30 to TRBJ1-4; D gene uncertain. CDR1 and CDR2 (germline): GTSNPN, SVGIG (reference sequence). With 7 bases removed from V and 4 bases from J, the gap between germline ends came to 19 bases. The CDR3 is made up of 15 amino acids. CDR3 sequence reads: CALGPGRQRNEKLFF. CDR3 bases: TGTGCCTTGGGTCCGGGCAGGCAACGTAATGAAAAACTGTTTTTT.

This chain links TRBV29-1 with TRBJ2-7, with 7 bases lining up with TRBD1. The trim removed 0 bases at V and 1 base at J, leaving 6 bases unmatched. This CDR3 is built from 15 residues. Germline CDR1 is SQVTM and CDR2 is ANQGSEA. The CDR3 region is CSVEDRRGLSYEQYF. As DNA, the CDR3 is TGCAGCGTTGAAGATCGCAGGGGGTTATCCTACGAGCAGTACTTC.

The chain has TRBV7-6 and TRBJ1-4, with unresolved D. The CDR3 runs 14 residues. The V end lost 2 bases, the J end lost 6 bases, and 10 bases lay between the germline ends. CDR1 is SGHVS, CDR2 FNYEAQ, per germline. The CDR3 sequence: CASSLLGIDEKLFF. CDR3 nucleotide sequence: TGTGCCAGCAGCTTATTAGGGATTGATGAAAAACTGTTTTTT. The full variable domain, its missing parts supplied by reference TRBV7-6 and TRBJ1-4, is GAGVSQSPRYKVTKRGQDVALRCDPISGHVSLYWYRQALGQGPEFLTYFNYEAQQDKSGLPNDRFSAERPEGSISTLTIQRTEQRDSAMYRCASSLLGIDEKLFFGSGTQLSVL.

The gene calls are TRBV7-8 and TRBJ2-5; weak D call: TRBD2 (6 bases). Germline V gene sequence: CDR1 SGHVS, CDR2 FQNEAQ. Trimming cost V 2 bases and J 2 bases, with 15 bases left between them. This CDR3 contains 16 residues. Written as DNA, the CDR3 is TGTGCCAGCAGCTTAACCAACCGGGGACTGCAAGAGACCCAGTACTTC. Translation: CASSLTNRGLQETQYF. The full variable domain, completed using reference TRBV7-8 and TRBJ2-5, is GAGVSQSPRYKVAKRGQDVALRCDPISGHVSLFWYQQALGQGPEFLTYFQNEAQLDKSGLPSDRFFAERPEGSVSTLKIQRTQQEDSAVYLCASSLTNRGLQETQYFGPGTRLLVL.

This chain joins TRBV12-2 and TRBJ1-3; the listed D gene, TRBD1, was not tested against the DNA. TRBV12-2 is shown as a pseudogene. This CDR3 is built from 13 residues. The CDR3: CASRLGIRAPIYF. CDR3 nucleotides: TGTGCAAGTCGCTTAGGGATCAGGGCCCCAATATATTTT.

Remarks on this clone: At one of its ends the junction is not consistent with the germline gene, which may arise from a read error. The chain uses TRBV7-3 and TRBJ2-1; possibly TRBD2 for D (6 bases). This CDR3 region has 13 residues. In germline, CDR1 is SGHTA, CDR2 FQGTGA. CDR3 DNA sequence: TGTGCCAGCAACTTAGTCGGGAGTAATGAGCAGTTCTTC. Translated: CASNLVGSNEQFF. Drawing the rest from reference TRBV7-3 and TRBJ2-1, the complete variable domain is GAGVSQTPSNKVTEKGKYVELRCDPISGHTALYWYRQSLGQGPEFLIYFQGTGAADDSGLPNDRFFAVRPEGSVSTLKIQRTERGDSAVYLCASNLVGSNEQFFGPGTRLTVL.

This sequence joins TRBV24-1 and TRBJ1-2, with D tentatively TRBD1 (6 bases). The CDR3 sequence is 11 residues long. Germline CDR1 and CDR2: KGHDR and SFDVKD. The V gene lost 7 bases and the J gene lost 8 bases, with 10 bases spanning the gap. The CDR3 here is CATRQGGGYTF. Here the CDR3 DNA reads TGTGCCACCAGACAGGGAGGGGGCTACACCTTC.

The chain couples TRBV5-5 to TRBJ2-5; TRBD1 is a possible D gene (5 bases). V was shortened by 1 base and J by 5 bases, with 9 bases between the two germline ends. CDR1 and CDR2 from the germline V gene are SGHKS and YYEKEE (reference sequence). This CDR3 comprises 13 residues. The CDR3 DNA reads TGTGCCAGCAGCTTGAACAGGATTGAGACCCAGTACTTC. Translation gives CASSLNRIETQYF.

V usage is TRBV5-1 and J usage is TRBJ2-3, with unresolved D. Germline CDR1 SGHRS, CDR2 YFSETQ. V was shortened by 8 bases and J by 0 bases, with 7 bases between the two germline ends. The CDR3 is 12 amino acids. The CDR3 spells CASQESTDTQYF. The CDR3 DNA reads TGCGCCAGTCAAGAGAGCACAGATACGCAGTATTTT.

This clone was seen only once. The CDR3 sequence is CAWTTSRSSNMNTEAFF. DNA of the CDR3: TGTGCCTGGACCACTTCTAGGAGCAGTAACATGAACACTGAAGCTTTCTTT. The chain employs TRBV30 and TRBJ1-1, with D uncertain. V lost 4 bases and J 0 bases, leaving 21 bases between the germline ends. This CDR3 is 17 amino acids long. Germline loops: CDR1 GTSNPN, CDR2 SVGIG (reference sequence).

The V and J genes are TRBV3-1 (or the pseudogene TRBV3-2) and TRBJ1-1, with no clear D. V was pared by 1 base and J by 6 bases, with 15 bases between. The CDR3 is made up of 15 amino acids. CDR1 is LGHDT and CDR2 is YNNKEL in the germline V gene (reference sequence). Written as DNA, the CDR3 is TGTGCCAGCAGCCAAGGAGTGGGCAGGTTCGCTGAAGCTTTCTTT. Amino acids: CASSQGVGRFAEAFF.

The CDR3 DNA follows: TGTGCCAGCACCCCGACAGCGCCCGGCTCATCCTACAATGAGCAGTTCTTC. Protein: CASTPTAPGSSYNEQFF. The rearrangement joins TRBV2 to TRBJ2-1; TRBD1 might be the D (5 bases). V lost 7 bases and J 1 base, leaving 20 bases between the germline ends. The CDR3 extends over 17 amino acids. Germline-derived CDR1 and CDR2 are SNHLY and FYNNEI.

The chain combines TRBV4-1 with TRBJ2-7; either TRBD1 or TRBD2 may supply D (5 bases each). Germline CDR1 is MGHRA and CDR2 is YSYEKL. V lost 0 bases and J 7 bases, leaving 7 bases between the germline ends. This CDR3 is built from 12 residues. DNA of the CDR3: TGCGCCAGCAGCCAAGATGAGGGGGAGCAGTACTTC. It encodes CASSQDEGEQYF.

The V and J genes are TRBV5-1 and TRBJ1-5; no clear D gene. V lost 0 bases, J lost 4 bases, and 5 bases lay in between. The germline CDR1 and CDR2 sequences are SGHRS and YFSETQ. CDR3 length equals 13 residues. The CDR3: CASSLEQNQPQHF. CDR3 nucleotide sequence: TGCGCCAGCAGCTTGGAACAAAATCAGCCCCAGCATTTT. The variable domain in full, completed from reference TRBV5-1 and TRBJ1-5, reads KAGVTQTPRYLIKTRGQQVTLSCSPISGHRSVSWYQQTPGQGLQFLFEYFSETQRNKGNFPGRFSGRQFSNSRSEMNVSTLELGDSALYLCASSLEQNQPQHFGDGTRLSIL.

The rearrangement uses TRBV30 and TRBJ1-1; tentative D call: TRBD1 (6 bases). Trimming took 4 bases from V and 2 from J, leaving 14 bases between them. Germline CDR1 is GTSNPN and CDR2 is SVGIG (reference sequence). The CDR3 is 14 residues long. CDR3: CAWTQGLLNTEAFF. The CDR3 nucleotides read TGTGCCTGGACCCAGGGGTTACTTAACACTGAAGCTTTCTTT.

The DNA of the CDR3 is TGTGCCAGCAGCCAGGACAGGGGAACGCGGGGCTACACCTTC. Encoded protein: CASSQDRGTRGYTF. The chain recombines TRBV3-1 (or the pseudogene TRBV3-2) with TRBJ1-2; TRBD1 aligns across 9 bases. The CDR3 is 14 amino acids. After removal of 3 bases from V and 8 bases from J, the junction contained 7 bases not matched to a gene. Germline V CDR1 and CDR2: LGHDT, YNNKEL (reference sequence).

The V and J genes are TRBV18 and TRBJ1-4; no clear D gene. The germline V gene has CDR1 KGHSH and CDR2 LQKENI. The CDR3 runs 16 residues. V was pared by 3 bases and J by 5 bases, with 16 bases between. In DNA, the CDR3 is TGTGCCAGCTCACCCCCGCAAGGGTCCGGGAATGAAAAACTGTTTTTT. Its translation is CASSPPQGSGNEKLFF.

This sequence joins TRBV7-2 and TRBJ1-1; the match to TRBD1 covers 7 bases. Germline V gene data show CDR1 as SGHTA and CDR2 as FQGNSA. CDR3 length: 14 residues. V gave up 5 bases and J gave up 5 bases; unmatched junction bases: 8. CDR3 in amino acids: CASSRRQGRTEAFF. Here the CDR3 DNA reads TGTGCCAGCAGCCGGAGACAGGGTCGTACTGAAGCTTTCTTT.

This rearrangement joins TRBV2 to TRBJ2-2; 7 bases are shared with TRBD2. V dropped 1 base and J dropped 5; count of bases not matched to a gene: 7. In germline, CDR1 is SNHLY, CDR2 FYNNEI. This CDR3 has 16 residues. CDR3 amino acids: CASSEGGDYRTGELFF. CDR3 DNA sequence: TGTGCCAGCAGTGAAGGAGGGGACTATCGGACCGGGGAGCTGTTTTTT.

The chain links TRBV5-1 to TRBJ2-1; 8 bases fit TRBD2. Germline-derived CDR1 and CDR2 are SGHRS and YFSETQ. The junction had 5 bases not matched to a gene; V was cut back by 4 bases and J by 5 bases. CDR3 length equals 14 residues. CDR3 sequence reads: CASSLGGENNEQFF. The CDR3 DNA reads TGCGCCAGCAGCCTCGGGGGGGAAAACAATGAGCAGTTCTTC.